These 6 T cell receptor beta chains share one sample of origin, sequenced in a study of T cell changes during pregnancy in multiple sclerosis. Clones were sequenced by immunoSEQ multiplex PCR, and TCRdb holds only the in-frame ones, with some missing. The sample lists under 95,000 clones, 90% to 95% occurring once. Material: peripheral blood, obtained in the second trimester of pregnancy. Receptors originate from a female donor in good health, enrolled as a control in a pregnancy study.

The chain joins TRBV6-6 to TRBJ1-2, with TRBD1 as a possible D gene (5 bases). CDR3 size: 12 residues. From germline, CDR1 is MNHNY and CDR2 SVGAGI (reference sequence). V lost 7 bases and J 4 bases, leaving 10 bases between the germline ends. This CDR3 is CASMTATYGYTF. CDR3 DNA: TGTGCCAGCATGACAGCCACCTATGGCTACACCTTC.

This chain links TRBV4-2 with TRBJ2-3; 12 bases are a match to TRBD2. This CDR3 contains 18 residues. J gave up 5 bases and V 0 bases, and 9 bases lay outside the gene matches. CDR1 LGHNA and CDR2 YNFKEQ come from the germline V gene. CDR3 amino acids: CASSQDLASGGARDTQYF. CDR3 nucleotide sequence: TGTGCCAGCAGCCAAGATCTGGCTAGCGGGGGGGCAAGAGATACGCAGTATTTT.

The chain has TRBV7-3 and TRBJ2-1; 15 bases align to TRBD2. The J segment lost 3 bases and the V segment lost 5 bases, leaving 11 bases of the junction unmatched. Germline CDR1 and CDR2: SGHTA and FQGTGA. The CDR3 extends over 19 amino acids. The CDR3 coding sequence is TGTGCCAGCAGCCCGGGACTAGCGGGGGGCCTCCTCGTCTACAATGAGCAGTTCTTC. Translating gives CASSPGLAGGLLVYNEQFF. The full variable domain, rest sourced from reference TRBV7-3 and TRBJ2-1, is GAGVSQTPSNKVTEKGKYVELRCDPISGHTALYWYRQSLGQGPEFLIYFQGTGAADDSGLPNDRFFAVRPEGSVSTLKIQRTERGDSAVYLCASSPGLAGGLLVYNEQFFGPGTRLTVL.

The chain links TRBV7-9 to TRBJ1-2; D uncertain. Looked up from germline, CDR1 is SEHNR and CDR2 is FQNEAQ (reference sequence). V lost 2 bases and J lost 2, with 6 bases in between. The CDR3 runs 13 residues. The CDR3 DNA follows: TGTGCCAGCAGCTTATCTCAGAACTATGGCTACACCTTC. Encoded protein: CASSLSQNYGYTF.

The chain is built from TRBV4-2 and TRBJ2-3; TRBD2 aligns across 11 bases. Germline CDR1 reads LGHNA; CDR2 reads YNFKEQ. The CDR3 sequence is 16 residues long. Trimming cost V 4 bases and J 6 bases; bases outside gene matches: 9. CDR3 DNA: TGTGCCAGCAGCCTCGTAGCGGGGGGGCATGTGGATACGCAGTATTTT. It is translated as CASSLVAGGHVDTQYF.

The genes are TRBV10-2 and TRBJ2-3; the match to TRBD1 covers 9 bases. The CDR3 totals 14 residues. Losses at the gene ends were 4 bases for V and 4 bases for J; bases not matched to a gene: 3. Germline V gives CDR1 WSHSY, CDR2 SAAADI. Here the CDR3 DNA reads TGCGCCAGCAGTGGGGGGACAGGGTCAGATACGCAGTATTTT. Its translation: CASSGGTGSDTQYF.